A selection of T cell receptor beta chains follows, all from one sample in a study of OX40 agonist ivuxolimab in advanced cancers. Libraries were prepared by immunoSEQ multiplex PCR; TCRdb keeps only in-frame clonotypes and omits some of them. This table has 80,000 to 95,000 clones, roughly 89% appearing once. Sample: CD4+ or CD8+ T cells sorted from blood, taken in a trial of the OX40 agonist ivuxolimab. These receptors all stem from an adult with an advanced solid tumor such as melanoma, head and neck, liver or kidney cancer. Each CDR3 is given with its conserved first and last residue. D genes are given only for firm matches. The size field is filled for only some rows; it gives once, few, many or a size class.

>TRBV11-2|TRBJ1-2|NA|NA
CASSPMENYGYTF
TGTGCCAGCAGCCCCATGGAGAACTATGGCTACACCTTC
>TRBV19|TRBJ1-1|NA|NA
CASSRRTVGTEAFF
TGTGCCAGTAGCAGGCGGACAGTCGGCACTGAAGCTTTCTTT
>TRBV4-1|TRBJ2-7|NA|NA
CASSQPDRWPVIEQYF
TGCGCCAGCAGCCAGCCTGACAGGTGGCCCGTCATCGAGCAGTACTTC
>TRBV19|TRBJ1-2|TRBD1|NA
CASRNQGGSHYGYTF
TGTGCCAGTAGGAACCAGGGGGGATCCCACTATGGCTACACCTTC
>TRBV28|TRBJ1-6|NA|NA
CASSFLGGTNSPLHF
TGTGCCAGCAGTTTTTTGGGGGGAACTAATTCACCCCTCCACTTT
>TRBV28|TRBJ1-5|NA|once
CASNDGFNQPQHF
TGTGCCAGTAATGACGGGTTCAATCAGCCCCAGCATTTT
>TRBV28|TRBJ1-1|NA|NA
CASSSTVNTEAFF
TGTGCCAGCAGCTCGACAGTGAACACTGAAGCTTTCTTT
>TRBV5-6|TRBJ2-2|TRBD1|NA
CASSLDRGPDTGELFF
TGTGCCAGCAGCCTGGACAGGGGGCCGGACACCGGGGAGCTGTTTTTT
>TRBV4-2|TRBJ2-1|NA|NA
CASSQAGYEQFF
TGTGCCAGCAGCCAAGCTGGCTATGAGCAGTTCTTC
>TRBV5-8|TRBJ2-7|NA|NA
CASSARHRNYEQYF
TGTGCCAGCAGCGCCCGACACCGGAACTACGAGCAGTACTTC
>TRBV19|TRBJ1-5|TRBD1|few
CASSGTGGHQPQHF
TGTGCCAGTAGTGGGACAGGGGGACATCAGCCCCAGCATTTT